These T cell receptor beta chains were read from a single sample in a study of Graves' ophthalmopathy and Graves' hyperthyroidism. TCRdb re-analysed the multiplex PCR reads in MiXCR, keeping a single row per CDR3 protein. The sample holds roughly 220,000 distinct CDR3 sequences; 45% are singletons and the top ten take approximately 44%. Sequenced material: peripheral blood. The receptors derive from an adult man with Graves' ophthalmopathy. CDR3s include the opening cysteine and the closing phenylalanine or tryptophan. The D gene is left open where the match is weak. Some rows have no size entry. The others give once, few or many, or a class for an expanded clone.

v_call: TRBV28; clone_size: few; j_call: TRBJ1-2; d_call: TRBD1; cdr3_nt: TGTGCCAGCAGCCGGGACAGCCCTAACTATGGCTACACCTTC; cdr3_aa: CASSRDSPNYGYTF
v_call: TRBV4-2; clone_size: once; j_call: TRBJ1-5; d_call: -; cdr3_nt: TGTGCCAGCAGCCAAGTGGGGGGGGGCGGCATTCAGCCCCAGCATTTT; cdr3_aa: CASSQVGGGGIQPQHF
v_call: TRBV14; clone_size: few; j_call: TRBJ2-5; d_call: TRBD2; cdr3_nt: TGTGCCAGCAGCCCCGGACTAGCGGGGGGTTCAGAGACCCAGTACTTC; cdr3_aa: CASSPGLAGGSETQYF
v_call: TRBV15; clone_size: -; j_call: TRBJ1-5; d_call: -; cdr3_nt: TGTGCCACCCTCTTCCCCCCTTATAGCAATCAGCCCCAGCATTTT; cdr3_aa: CATLFPPYSNQPQHF
v_call: TRBV7-2; clone_size: few; j_call: TRBJ1-1; d_call: -; cdr3_nt: TGTGCCAGCAGCTTCGTGGGCAGCGCTGAAGCTTTCTTT; cdr3_aa: CASSFVGSAEAFF
v_call: TRBV5-1; clone_size: -; j_call: TRBJ1-1; d_call: TRBD1; cdr3_nt: TGCGCCAGCAGCTCCGGGACAGGGGATTTTGAAGCTTTCTTT; cdr3_aa: CASSSGTGDFEAFF
v_call: TRBV20-1; clone_size: few; j_call: TRBJ1-5; d_call: -; cdr3_nt: TGCAGTGCTTGGCAGCCGAGAGGAGGCAATCAGCCCCAGCATTTT; cdr3_aa: CSAWQPRGGNQPQHF
v_call: TRBV2; clone_size: -; j_call: TRBJ2-7; d_call: TRBD1; cdr3_nt: TGTGCCAGCAGACAAACCGGGACAGGGGGCAACGAGCAGTACTTC; cdr3_aa: CASRQTGTGGNEQYF
v_call: TRBV2; clone_size: -; j_call: TRBJ1-1; d_call: -; cdr3_nt: TGTGCCAGCAGTGAAGCGCTTCGGGGACAGAACACTGAAGCTTTCTTT; cdr3_aa: CASSEALRGQNTEAFF
v_call: TRBV24-1; clone_size: -; j_call: TRBJ1-2; d_call: -; cdr3_nt: TGTGCCACCAGTGACCCCCTTGAGGGATCAGGCGGCTACACCTTC; cdr3_aa: CATSDPLEGSGGYTF
v_call: TRBV5-6; clone_size: few; j_call: TRBJ1-2; d_call: -; cdr3_nt: TGTGCCAGCAGCTTCTCAGGGGATGGTGGCTACACCTTC; cdr3_aa: CASSFSGDGGYTF
v_call: TRBV24-1; clone_size: few; j_call: TRBJ2-2; d_call: TRBD1; cdr3_nt: TGTGCCACCAGTGATTTTGGGACAGGGAACACCGGGGAGCTGTTTTTT; cdr3_aa: CATSDFGTGNTGELFF
v_call: TRBV7-2; clone_size: many; j_call: TRBJ1-4; d_call: -; cdr3_nt: TGTGCCAGCAGCGGACGGACAGTAACTAATGAAAAACTGTTTTTT; cdr3_aa: CASSGRTVTNEKLFF
v_call: TRBV3-1; clone_size: -; j_call: TRBJ2-5; d_call: -; cdr3_nt: TGTGCCAGCAGCCAATCACCGTACGTTGAGACCCAGTACTTC; cdr3_aa: CASSQSPYVETQYF
v_call: TRBV10-3; clone_size: many; j_call: TRBJ1-4; d_call: -; cdr3_nt: TGTGCCATCAGTGACGACGGGGGGGATGAAAAACTGTTTTTT; cdr3_aa: CAISDDGGDEKLFF
v_call: TRBV20-1; clone_size: many; j_call: TRBJ2-7; d_call: TRBD2; cdr3_nt: TGCAGTGCTAGAGTAGCGGGGGCGCTCCACGAGCAGTACTTC; cdr3_aa: CSARVAGALHEQYF
v_call: TRBV20-1; clone_size: -; j_call: TRBJ1-5; d_call: -; cdr3_nt: TGCAGTGCTCGCCGGGACAAGAATCAGCCCCAGCATTTT; cdr3_aa: CSARRDKNQPQHF
v_call: TRBV2; clone_size: -; j_call: TRBJ1-2; d_call: -; cdr3_nt: TGTGCCAGCAGTTACGCTAGAGTCTATGGCTACACCTTC; cdr3_aa: CASSYARVYGYTF
v_call: TRBV29-1; clone_size: few; j_call: TRBJ1-1; d_call: -; cdr3_nt: TGCAGCGTCGCAGGGGAAACGAACACTGAAGCTTTCTTT; cdr3_aa: CSVAGETNTEAFF
v_call: TRBV12-3/TRBV12-4; clone_size: many; j_call: TRBJ1-1; d_call: TRBD1; cdr3_nt: TGTGCCAGCAGTTTGAGGACAGGGATGAACACTGAAGCTTTCTTT; cdr3_aa: CASSLRTGMNTEAFF
v_call: TRBV5-1; clone_size: -; j_call: TRBJ2-7; d_call: TRBD1; cdr3_nt: TGCGCCAGCAGAAAACCGGGACAGCTCTCCTACGAGCAGTACTTC; cdr3_aa: CASRKPGQLSYEQYF
v_call: TRBV7-8; clone_size: -; j_call: TRBJ1-5; d_call: -; cdr3_nt: TGTGCCAGCAGCTTAACGAATAGGGCCAATCAGCCCCAGCATTTT; cdr3_aa: CASSLTNRANQPQHF
v_call: TRBV19; clone_size: -; j_call: TRBJ1-1; d_call: TRBD1; cdr3_nt: TGTGCCAGTAGCTCTATCGGACAGGGAGCGAGCACTGAAGCTTTCTTT; cdr3_aa: CASSSIGQGASTEAFF
v_call: TRBV12-3/TRBV12-4; clone_size: few; j_call: TRBJ1-3; d_call: -; cdr3_nt: TGTGCCAGCAGGGTGGGGTCCTTGACGGGAAACACCATATATTTT; cdr3_aa: CASRVGSLTGNTIYF
v_call: TRBV29-1; clone_size: -; j_call: TRBJ2-7; d_call: TRBD1; cdr3_nt: TGCAGCGTGGCAAGACAGGGGGCGGGCGAGCAGTACTTC; cdr3_aa: CSVARQGAGEQYF
v_call: TRBV5-6; clone_size: -; j_call: TRBJ1-2; d_call: -; cdr3_nt: TGTGCCAGCACCGTGATGGGGCTCCGGGACGACACGTATGGCTACACCTTC; cdr3_aa: CASTVMGLRDDTYGYTF
v_call: TRBV29-1; clone_size: once; j_call: TRBJ1-1; d_call: -; cdr3_nt: TGCAGCTTGGCAGTCTCAGGGAGGAGTGAAGCTTTCTTT; cdr3_aa: CSLAVSGRSEAFF
v_call: TRBV7-2; clone_size: -; j_call: TRBJ1-6; d_call: -; cdr3_nt: TGTGCCAGCAGCTTGGGCAGGTCCCTAGTACCCCTCCACTTT; cdr3_aa: CASSLGRSLVPLHF
v_call: TRBV2; clone_size: -; j_call: TRBJ1-5; d_call: TRBD1; cdr3_nt: TGTGCCAGCACCCGAGACAGGGCTCAGCCCCAGCATTTT; cdr3_aa: CASTRDRAQPQHF
v_call: TRBV7-9; clone_size: -; j_call: TRBJ2-2; d_call: TRBD1; cdr3_nt: TGTGCCAGCAGCAGACAGGGATTTGGGGAGCTGTTTTTT; cdr3_aa: CASSRQGFGELFF
v_call: TRBV2; clone_size: -; j_call: TRBJ2-2; d_call: TRBD2; cdr3_nt: TGTGCCAGCAGTTACTCCCAAGCGGGAGGGGAGCTGTTTTTT; cdr3_aa: CASSYSQAGGELFF
v_call: TRBV10-3; clone_size: few; j_call: TRBJ2-2; d_call: -; cdr3_nt: TGTGCCACCTCCTTCTACACGGGCAAGAACACCGGGGAGCTGTTTTTT; cdr3_aa: CATSFYTGKNTGELFF
v_call: TRBV20-1; clone_size: few; j_call: TRBJ2-7; d_call: -; cdr3_nt: TGCAGTGCCTGCCCGGGCAAGTCCTACGAGCAGTACTTC; cdr3_aa: CSACPGKSYEQYF
v_call: TRBV16; clone_size: -; j_call: TRBJ1-5; d_call: -; cdr3_nt: TGTGCCAGCAGCCAATCTGGGACACCCAATCAGCCCCAGCATTTT; cdr3_aa: CASSQSGTPNQPQHF
v_call: TRBV7-3; clone_size: few; j_call: TRBJ1-2; d_call: -; cdr3_nt: TGTGCCAGCAGCGCTACACAGGGAATTGGTGGCTACACCTTC; cdr3_aa: CASSATQGIGGYTF
v_call: TRBV24-1; clone_size: -; j_call: TRBJ1-5; d_call: -; cdr3_nt: TGTGCCAGCAGCCTGACCCCAGGGGTCCAGCCCCAGCATTTT; cdr3_aa: CASSLTPGVQPQHF
v_call: TRBV7-8; clone_size: -; j_call: TRBJ1-1; d_call: TRBD1; cdr3_nt: TGTGCCAGCAGCTCTACGACAGGGAAGGAAGCTTTCTTT; cdr3_aa: CASSSTTGKEAFF
v_call: TRBV7-2; clone_size: -; j_call: TRBJ1-5; d_call: -; cdr3_nt: TGTGCCAGCAGCTTAGGAGGGACTAGCGGGGGGCAATATACGCAGCATTTT; cdr3_aa: CASSLGGTSGGQYTQHF
v_call: TRBV11-2; clone_size: -; j_call: TRBJ1-4; d_call: -; cdr3_nt: TGTGCCGGGCAGAGGGATGAAAAACTGTTTTTT; cdr3_aa: CAGQRDEKLFF
v_call: TRBV14; clone_size: -; j_call: TRBJ1-2; d_call: -; cdr3_nt: TGTGCCAGCAGCCAAGACGCCAGGGGAAACTATGGCTACACCTTC; cdr3_aa: CASSQDARGNYGYTF
v_call: TRBV15; clone_size: -; j_call: TRBJ2-5; d_call: TRBD1; cdr3_nt: TGTGCCACCAGCAGAGCCATACAGGGGAGAGAGACCCAGTACTTC; cdr3_aa: CATSRAIQGRETQYF
v_call: TRBV29-1; clone_size: -; j_call: TRBJ1-3; d_call: -; cdr3_nt: TGCAGCGTTGGACAGCTCTCTGGAAACACCATATATTTT; cdr3_aa: CSVGQLSGNTIYF
v_call: TRBV5-4; clone_size: -; j_call: TRBJ1-1; d_call: TRBD1; cdr3_nt: TGTGCCAGCAGCCGGGACAGCTTGAACACTGAAGCTTTCTTT; cdr3_aa: CASSRDSLNTEAFF
v_call: TRBV7-2; clone_size: -; j_call: TRBJ1-4; d_call: -; cdr3_nt: TGTGCCAGCAGCTTAGGTCTGTGGGGGACTAATGAAAAACTGTTTTTT; cdr3_aa: CASSLGLWGTNEKLFF
v_call: TRBV9; clone_size: -; j_call: TRBJ1-6; d_call: -; cdr3_nt: TGCGCCAGCAGCCGCACCGGCGGGCGTGGGGATTCACCCCTCCACTTT; cdr3_aa: CASSRTGGRGDSPLHF
v_call: TRBV29-1; clone_size: -; j_call: TRBJ1-3; d_call: -; cdr3_nt: TGCAGCGGTGGGACGGTGAACACCATATATTTT; cdr3_aa: CSGGTVNTIYF
v_call: TRBV10-3; clone_size: few; j_call: TRBJ2-5; d_call: TRBD1; cdr3_nt: TGTGCCATCAGTGAGAGACAGGGAATGGAGACCCAGTACTTC; cdr3_aa: CAISERQGMETQYF
v_call: TRBV20-1; clone_size: -; j_call: TRBJ2-2; d_call: -; cdr3_nt: TGCAGTGCAGGGGGAAACACCGGGGAGCTGTTTTTT; cdr3_aa: CSAGGNTGELFF
v_call: TRBV12-3/TRBV12-4; clone_size: -; j_call: TRBJ1-2; d_call: -; cdr3_nt: TGTGCCAGCAGTTTACAGGGGCATGTCTATGGCTACACCTTC; cdr3_aa: CASSLQGHVYGYTF
v_call: TRBV7-4; clone_size: -; j_call: TRBJ2-2; d_call: -; cdr3_nt: TGTGCCAGCAGTTCCCCCACACAGGGCAAGCTGTTTTTT; cdr3_aa: CASSSPTQGKLFF
v_call: TRBV12-3/TRBV12-4; clone_size: -; j_call: TRBJ2-5; d_call: TRBD1; cdr3_nt: TGTGCCAGCAGCAAGGGACAGCAAGAGACCCAGTACTTC; cdr3_aa: CASSKGQQETQYF
v_call: TRBV20-1; clone_size: many; j_call: TRBJ1-5; d_call: -; cdr3_nt: TGCAGTGCTAGGAGACCGAAGCTTGGGAATCAGCCCCAGCATTTT; cdr3_aa: CSARRPKLGNQPQHF
v_call: TRBV7-2; clone_size: -; j_call: TRBJ1-1; d_call: -; cdr3_nt: TGTGCCAGCAGCAGAATGATCGGGACGAACACTGAAGCTTTCTTT; cdr3_aa: CASSRMIGTNTEAFF